This TCR beta chain originates from a study of blood T cell repertoires in COVID-19. The germline V gene has CDR1 ENHRY and CDR2 SYGVKD. V was clipped by 3 bases and J by 0 bases, with 8 bases between them. The CDR3 covers 14 residues. Here immunoSEQ multiplex PCR was the method, and the copy in TCRdb shows in-frame clones only, minus some. Among hundreds of thousands of clones listed, around 90% were seen once. The sequenced material came from peripheral blood. This sequence was found in a woman aged 45-65 years with COVID-19, enrolled during active disease. The gene calls are TRBV10-3 and TRBJ1-1; no clear D. CDR3 nucleotides: TGTGCCATCAGTGACAGTCCCCTGAACACTGAAGCTTTCTTT. It codes for CAISDSPLNTEAFF.